A single sample is the source of the 11 T cell receptor beta chains below, sequenced in a study of shared clonotypes between healthy human individuals. The protocol was immunoSEQ multiplex PCR, while the TCRdb copy is restricted to in-frame clones and leaves out a portion. The sample has about 2.2 million clones; around 93% are singletons. The naive CD8 population came from CD45RO-negative cells selected for CCR7, without terminally differentiated effector memory CD45RA+ cells. Sequences were obtained from naive CD8+ T cells from PBMCs. All receptors derive from a man aged 18-30 years in good health. Some clones in this sample may be carry-over from other donors' samples.

The chain employs TRBV28 and TRBJ2-3; no clear D. The V end was cut by 7 bases, the J end by 4 bases, with 21 bases between. Germline V lookup: CDR1 MDHEN, CDR2 SYDVKM. The CDR3 has 16 amino acids. The CDR3 DNA sequence: TGTGCCAGCATTCCCCACCTCTTAGTCATCCCAGATACGCAGTATTTT. It yields the protein CASIPHLLVIPDTQYF.

The gene calls are TRBV7-6 and TRBJ2-7, with 11 nucleotides matching TRBD1. CDR1 SGHVS and CDR2 FNYEAQ come from the germline V gene. This CDR3 region has 16 residues. Trimming removed 1 base from V and 4 bases from J; junction bases left unmatched: 6. The chain's CDR3 is CASSLGPGTGGYEQYF. In DNA form, the CDR3 reads TGTGCCAGCAGCTTAGGACCCGGGACAGGGGGGTACGAGCAGTACTTC.

This clone came up a few times. The chain joins TRBV13 to TRBJ1-1, with a possible D match to TRBD1 (6 bases). Germline CDR1 PRHDT, CDR2 FYEKMQ (reference sequence). The CDR3 extends over 14 amino acids. V lost 8 bases and J lost 5, with 18 bases in between. The CDR3 loop reads CASSYGGARTEAFF. The CDR3 region has the DNA TGTGCCAGCTCTTACGGGGGCGCGAGGACTGAAGCTTTCTTT.

The chain employs TRBV27 and TRBJ1-5; unclear D gene. The length of the CDR3 is 16 residues. The V and J ends lost 1 base and 3 bases respectively, with 13 bases between them. Germline-derived CDR1 and CDR2 are MNHEY and SMNVEV (reference sequence). CDR3 nucleotide sequence: TGTGCCAGCAGTTTATGGGCCAGCGAGTCCAATCAGCCCCAGCATTTT. It is translated as CASSLWASESNQPQHF.

The J gene is TRBJ1-2, the V gene TRBV19, with D maybe TRBD1 (5 bases). The germline gives CDR1 LNHDA, CDR2 SQIVND (reference sequence). Trimming removed 0 bases at V and 5 bases at J, with 22 bases between. CDR3 length equals 18 residues. This CDR3 reads CASSIDVTENWWEYGYTF. CDR3 coding DNA: TGTGCCAGTAGTATAGATGTGACAGAAAATTGGTGGGAGTATGGCTACACCTTC.

This chain joins TRBV30 and TRBJ2-6; D unresolved. Trimming shortened V by 5 bases and J by 1 base, and 3 bases separated the two germline ends. This CDR3 comprises 12 residues. Germline CDR1 and CDR2: GTSNPN and SVGIG (reference sequence). CDR3 DNA sequence: TGTGCCTGGGCATCTGGGGCCAACGTCCTGACTTTC. It codes for CAWASGANVLTF.

This rearrangement joins TRBV27 to TRBJ2-2; TRBD1 matches 9 bases. Losses at the gene ends were 3 bases for V and 5 bases for J; bases not matched to a gene: 10. The germline CDR1 and CDR2 sequences are MNHEY and SMNVEV (reference sequence). The CDR3 has 17 residues. This CDR3 is CASSFRTGARRTGELFF. Written as DNA, the CDR3 is TGTGCCAGCAGTTTTAGGACAGGGGCAAGAAGGACCGGGGAGCTGTTTTTT.

The chain combines TRBV28 with TRBJ2-7; D is unclear. CDR3 size: 12 residues. Trimming removed 6 bases at V and 2 bases at J, with 8 bases between. In germline, CDR1 is MDHEN, CDR2 SYDVKM. CDR3: CASRENAYEQYF. The CDR3 DNA reads as TGTGCCAGCAGGGAAAATGCCTACGAGCAGTACTTC.

As concerns this clone: Other DNA sequences from this sample encode an identical CDR3 as well. V gene TRBV7-9 combines with J gene TRBJ2-7, with a possible D match to TRBD2 (5 bases). Germline loops: CDR1 SEHNR, CDR2 FQNEAQ (reference sequence). The CDR3 is 13 residues long. With 1 base removed from V and 4 bases from J, the gap between germline ends came to 8 bases. CDR3 residues: CASSLGSGYEQYF. The CDR3 DNA is TGTGCCAGCAGCTTAGGGTCGGGGTACGAGCAGTACTTC.

The rearrangement links TRBV7-9 to TRBJ2-1; TRBD2 matches at 10 bases. This CDR3 has 19 amino acids. Germline assignment: CDR1 SEHNR and CDR2 FQNEAQ (reference sequence). J lost 4 bases, V lost 4 bases, and 16 bases had no gene match. CDR3 loop: CASSSTPQREGQLYNEQFF. CDR3 DNA sequence: TGTGCCAGCAGCTCGACCCCCCAGCGGGAGGGCCAGTTGTACAATGAGCAGTTCTTC.

This chain connects TRBV27 to TRBJ2-7; TRBD2 aligns across 7 bases. The germline CDR1 and CDR2 sequences are MNHEY and SMNVEV (reference sequence). J gave up 5 bases and V 1 base, and 14 bases lay outside the gene matches. The CDR3 sequence is 17 residues long. The CDR3 nucleotides read TGTGCCAGCAGTTTATTTTCGGGAGGTGAAGGGGTACACGAGCAGTACTTC. This codes for CASSLFSGGEGVHEQYF.